This entry is about one T cell receptor (beta chain). V was trimmed by 7 bases and J by 3 bases, leaving 7 bases between them. In germline, CDR1 is LNHDA, CDR2 SQIVND (reference sequence). CDR3 length: 11 amino acids. Original analysis: Amplification from reference gene primers served as the basis for estimated nucleated cell counts. Assay: immunoSEQ multiplex PCR; the TCRdb copy retains only in-frame clones and omits some. V, J and clone size are those of that table, while D and trimming were read from the DNA. Of 100,000 or so clones detected, 75% to 85% appear once; the ten largest clones hold 15% to 20%. The data were obtained in a study of blood T cell repertoires in COVID-19. Study overall: Collection of acute and convalescent COVID-19 samples took place in the United States, Italy and Spain. The cDNA or gDNA used as material had been derived from T cells, B-cell-depleted T cells, or PBMCs.

The TCR sequence derives from a human donor in a cohort sampled during active COVID-19. The source material was peripheral blood. V usage is TRBV19 and J usage is TRBJ2-7, with D unresolved. CDR3 coding DNA: TGTGCCAGTATGGGCCACTACGAGCAGTACTTC. Translating it yields CASMGHYEQYF.